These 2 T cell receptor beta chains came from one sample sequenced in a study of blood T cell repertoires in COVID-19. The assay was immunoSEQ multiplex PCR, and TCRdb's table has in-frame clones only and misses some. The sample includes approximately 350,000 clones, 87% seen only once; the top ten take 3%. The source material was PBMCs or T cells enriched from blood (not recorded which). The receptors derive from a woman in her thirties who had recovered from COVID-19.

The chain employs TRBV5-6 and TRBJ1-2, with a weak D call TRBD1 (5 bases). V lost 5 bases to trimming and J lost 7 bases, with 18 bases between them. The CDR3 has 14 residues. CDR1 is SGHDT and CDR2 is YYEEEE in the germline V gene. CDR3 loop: CASSRAGGLGGYTF. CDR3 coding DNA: TGTGCCAGCAGTCGCGCGGGGGGACTAGGTGGCTACACCTTC.

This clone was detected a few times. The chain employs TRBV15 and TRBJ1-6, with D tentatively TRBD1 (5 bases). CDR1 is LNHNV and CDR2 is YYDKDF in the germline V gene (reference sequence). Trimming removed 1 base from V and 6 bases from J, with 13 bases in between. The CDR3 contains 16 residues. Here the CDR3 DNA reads TGTGCCACCAGCAGAGGTCCAGGGTTTTCTAATTCACCCCTCCACTTT. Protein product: CATSRGPGFSNSPLHF.